This is a list of T cell receptor beta chains from one sample in a study of early T cells in non-severe SARS-CoV-2 infection. TCRdb re-called the 5' RACE reads with MiXCR, one entry per CDR3 protein. The sample gives 65,000 to 95,000 distinct CDR3 sequences, over 8.5% of which show up once; approximately 4.9% is in the top ten. The sequenced sample was whole blood. All receptors derive from an adult who was a healthcare worker with PCR-confirmed SARS-CoV-2 infection or an uninfected control (not recorded which). Both conserved end residues are part of each CDR3.

V	CDR3
TRBV11-2	CASRQPGVTDTQYF
TRBV3-1	CASSQDRGRQGYNEQFF
TRBV1	CTSPMASRTDTQYF
TRBV7-9	CASSGVDQPQHF
TRBV6-1	CASSEGYYEQYF
TRBV14	CASSHKPSRLYNEQFF
TRBV18	CASSPRAAETQYF
TRBV4-1	CASSQELTKDPQFF
TRBV6-1	CASSERPGGSYNEQFF
TRBV29-1	CSVLAGDLQFF
TRBV5-4	CASSRGTSGVYEQYF
TRBV12-3/TRBV12-4	CASTQTSSYNEQFF
TRBV9	CASSVEGTRPDTQYF
TRBV2	CASRAISMREEQFF
TRBV7-6	CASSLAGQGGSYEQYF
TRBV27	CASSSSQGPYEQYF
TRBV7-3	CASSLGARVDYGYTF
TRBV20-1	CSATRDREYNEQFF
TRBV28	CASSRPSYGEQFF
TRBV11-2	CASSRGTIRSGNTIYF
TRBV2	CVSNRDSNQPQHF
TRBV4-1	CASSQDGLRNSPLHF
TRBV3-1	CASSLLISGELFF
TRBV6-5	CASSLSGANTGELFF
TRBV27	CASSLWSNQPQHF
TRBV10-3	CAISTSWGKAYEQYF
TRBV14	CASSQTGPAGELFF
TRBV2	CASGLAGGISYEQYF
TRBV20-1	CSARGDGATNEKLFF
TRBV25-1	CASSPPPGVPSSYNEQFF
TRBV7-9	CASSSGGASTDTQYF
TRBV19	CASSTGTSYGVGTGELFF
TRBV3-1	CASSQDPGNQPQHF
TRBV27	CASTNRGDRWQYF
TRBV10-3	CAISESRTSGGVFYNEQFF
TRBV12-3/TRBV12-4	CASSPRDGGSEGLFF
TRBV18	CASSSTGLKDTQYF
TRBV10-3	CAISAIAGLNNEQFF
TRBV9	CASSVAMNTEAFF
TRBV20-1	CSAWDAIAKNIQYF
TRBV28	CASRDNSNQPQHF
TRBV7-6	CASSLTGRDGNTIYF
TRBV7-3	CASSPMGEKLFF
TRBV15	CATSRGTSGANVLTF
TRBV6-1	CASRSGQGLYNEQFF
TRBV7-9	CASSLGTGNTEAFF
TRBV7-9	CASSFSGSFTDTQYF
TRBV5-1	CASSFGLAGTGELFF